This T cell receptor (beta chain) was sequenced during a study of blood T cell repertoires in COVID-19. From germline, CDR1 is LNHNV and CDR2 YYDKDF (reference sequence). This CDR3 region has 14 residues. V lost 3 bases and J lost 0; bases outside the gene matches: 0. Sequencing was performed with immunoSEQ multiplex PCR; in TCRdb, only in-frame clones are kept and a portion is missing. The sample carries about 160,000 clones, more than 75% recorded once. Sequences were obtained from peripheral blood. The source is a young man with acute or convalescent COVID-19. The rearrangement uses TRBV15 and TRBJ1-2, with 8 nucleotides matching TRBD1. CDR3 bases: TGTGCCACCAGCAGGACAGGGGCTAACTATGGCTACACCTTC. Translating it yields CATSRTGANYGYTF.